Listed here are 24 T cell receptor beta chains from one sample, sequenced in a study of patients and donors after allogeneic stem cell transplantation. TCRdb used MiXCR to reprocess the RT-PCR reads, holding one entry per CDR3 protein. Here the sample spans 80,000 to 90,000 distinct CDR3 sequences, under 50% being singletons. Source material: blood, either unsorted or a sorted T cell fraction (not recorded which). These TCRs come from a human donor who was either an allogeneic HSCT recipient or a stem cell or donor lymphocyte infusion donor (not recorded which). It is not recorded whose cells these are; they may come from a transplant donor.

CDR3 in amino acids: CASSLGLDQETQYF. Here the CDR3 DNA reads TGTGCCAGCAGCTTGGGCTTAGATCAAGAGACCCAGTACTTC. V gene TRBV5-6 combines with J gene TRBJ2-5; D uncertain. This CDR3 contains 14 residues. The germline V gene has CDR1 SGHDT and CDR2 YYEEEE. Trimming cost V 0 bases and J 2 bases, with 8 bases left between them.

V gene TRBV18 combines with J gene TRBJ1-6; 8 positions agree with TRBD1. From germline, CDR1 is KGHSH and CDR2 LQKENI. V was pared by 3 bases and J by 7 bases, with 8 bases of the junction left unmatched. This CDR3 is built from 16 residues. The CDR3 region has the DNA TGTGCCAGCTCACCTTTCCAGGGGGCGAGGAATTCACCCCTCCACTTT. Residues: CASSPFQGARNSPLHF.

This rearrangement joins TRBV12-3 or TRBV12-4 to TRBJ1-4, with a weak D call TRBD1 (5 bases). Between the trimmed V and J ends, which lost 6 bases and 5 bases, there was a span of 10 bases. The CDR3 length is 13 residues. In nucleotides, the CDR3 is TGTGCCAGCAGCCGACAGTCGAATGAAAAACTGTTTTTT. Its translation is CASSRQSNEKLFF.

The chain employs TRBV12-3 or TRBV12-4 and TRBJ1-6; no firm D call. This CDR3 is 16 amino acids long. Trimming took 1 base from V and 8 from J, leaving 15 bases between them. CDR3 in amino acids: CASSLVPGGDHSPLHF. The CDR3 DNA reads TGTGCCAGCAGTTTAGTCCCCGGCGGGGATCATTCACCCCTCCACTTT.

The chain joins TRBV20-1 to TRBJ1-1; D unclear. The CDR3 consists of 14 residues. The V gene lost 2 bases and the J gene lost 1 base, with 11 bases spanning the gap. CDR1 and CDR2 from the germline V gene are DFQATT and SNEGSKA (reference sequence). CDR3 protein: CSARPGWGNTEAFF. Written as DNA, the CDR3 is TGCAGTGCTAGACCTGGGTGGGGGAACACTGAAGCTTTCTTT.

V and J are TRBV5-6 and TRBJ1-5; D is unresolved. The germline V and J ends were trimmed by 6 bases and 3 bases, with 7 bases remaining between them. Germline CDR1 SGHDT, CDR2 YYEEEE. The CDR3 covers 12 residues. The CDR3 reads CASTVFNQPQHF. CDR3 in DNA: TGTGCCAGCACAGTCTTCAATCAGCCCCAGCATTTT.

This clonotype came up a few times. The V call is TRBV7-3, the J call TRBJ1-1; unclear D gene. The V gene lost 1 base and the J gene lost 1 base, with 7 bases spanning the gap. The CDR3 totals 14 residues. Per germline, CDR1 SGHTA and CDR2 FQGTGA. CDR3 bases: TGTGCCAGCAGCTTAAGGAGCAAGAACACTGAAGCTTTCTTT. Its protein product is CASSLRSKNTEAFF. The entire variable domain, with the rest obtained from reference TRBV7-3 and TRBJ1-1, is as follows: GAGVSQTPSNKVTEKGKYVELRCDPISGHTALYWYRQSLGQGPEFLIYFQGTGAADDSGLPNDRFFAVRPEGSVSTLKIQRTERGDSAVYLCASSLRSKNTEAFFGQGTRLTVV.

This clonotype turned up a few times. The chain couples TRBV5-6 to TRBJ1-4; D is unclear. CDR1 SGHDT and CDR2 YYEEEE come from the germline V gene. The CDR3 covers 14 residues. The V end lost 2 bases, the J end lost 5 bases, and 10 bases lay between the germline ends. The CDR3 nucleotides are TGTGCCAGCAGCTTCTGGGAACCAAATGAAAAACTGTTTTTT. Amino acids: CASSFWEPNEKLFF.

The table lists this clonotype with a few counts. V gene TRBV29-1 combines with J gene TRBJ1-1; D uncertain. CDR3 size: 10 residues. Trimming took 6 bases from V and 5 from J, leaving 7 bases between them. Germline CDR1 and CDR2: SQVTM and ANQGSEA. The CDR3 here is CSVWVTEAFF. The CDR3 DNA is TGCAGCGTGTGGGTAACTGAAGCTTTCTTT. Full variable domain (remainder filled in from reference TRBV29-1 and TRBJ1-1): SAVISQKPSRDICQRGTSLTIQCQVDSQVTMMFWYRQQPGQSLTLIATANQGSEATYESGFVIDKFPISRPNLTFSTLTVSNMSPEDSSIYLCSVWVTEAFFGQGTRLTVV.

The V gene is TRBV9, the J gene TRBJ2-1; 7 bases match TRBD2. The CDR3 length is 16 residues. With 0 bases clipped from V and 3 bases from J, the junction kept 6 bases outside the gene matches. Germline V gene sequence: CDR1 SGDLS, CDR2 YYNGEE. The CDR3, as DNA: TGTGCCAGCAGCGTAGCCCGGGAGGTAATCTACAATGAGCAGTTCTTC. Translation: CASSVAREVIYNEQFF.

This sequence joins TRBV15 and TRBJ2-7, with D uncertain. V lost 3 bases to trimming and J lost 4 bases, with 22 bases between them. CDR1 is LNHNV and CDR2 is YYDKDF in the germline V gene (reference sequence). The CDR3 length is 17 residues. The CDR3 region is CATSSAEPLFGRYEQYF. The CDR3 bases are TGTGCCACCAGCAGCGCAGAACCCCTCTTTGGGCGATACGAGCAGTACTTC.

The gene calls are TRBV20-1 and TRBJ2-7; possibly TRBD1 or TRBD2 for D (5 bases each). V lost 6 bases, J lost 2 bases, and 17 bases lay in between. The CDR3 consists of 14 residues. Germline values: CDR1 DFQATT, CDR2 SNEGSKA (reference sequence). CDR3 DNA: TGCAGTGCCCCTAACCGGGACGGTACCTACGAGCAGTACTTC. It yields the protein CSAPNRDGTYEQYF.

The rearrangement joins TRBV6-5 to TRBJ1-1, with 9 bases matching TRBD1. The CDR3 has 14 residues. V lost 6 bases, J lost 4 bases, and 6 bases stayed unmatched. CDR1 is MNHEY, CDR2 SVGAGI, per germline. In DNA, the CDR3 is TGTGCCAGCAGCTATCGACAGGGGGGCACTGAAGCTTTCTTT. Its translation: CASSYRQGGTEAFF.

This chain links TRBV7-2 with TRBJ1-5; D not certain. Germline V lookup: CDR1 SGHTA, CDR2 FQGNSA. V lost 5 bases to trimming and J lost 2 bases, with 13 bases between them. CDR3 length: 15 residues. The CDR3 DNA follows: TGTGCCAGCAGCAAAAAGGTGGACGGCAATCAGCCCCAGCATTTT. Translation gives CASSKKVDGNQPQHF.

V and J are TRBV20-1 and TRBJ1-4; 7 bases are a match to TRBD1. This CDR3 region has 12 residues. Per germline, CDR1 DFQATT and CDR2 SNEGSKA (reference sequence). V trimming: 5 bases; J trimming: 7 bases; junction bases outside the gene matches: 4. The CDR3 DNA sequence: TGCAGTGCTGGGGGACAGCGTGAAAAACTGTTTTTT. Its protein product is CSAGGQREKLFF.

A note on this clonotype: Germline is not matched at one junction end, which may reflect a read error. The chain recombines TRBV20-1 with TRBJ2-1; D not resolved. The CDR3 is 12 amino acids. CDR1 is DFQATT, CDR2 SNEGSKA, per germline (reference sequence). The DNA for the CDR3 is TGCAGTGGACCTGCCTCCAACAATGAGCAGTTCTTC. Protein: CSGPASNNEQFF.

The DNA of the CDR3 is TGTGCCAGCAGTTTAGTCTTCGGAGGCTACACCTTC. This codes for CASSLVFGGYTF. V gene TRBV28 combines with J gene TRBJ1-2; D unclear. V shed 2 bases and J shed 8 bases, with 9 bases lying between them. The CDR3 has 12 amino acids. The germline V gene has CDR1 MDHEN and CDR2 SYDVKM.

V and J are TRBV19 and TRBJ1-1; D remains unclear. Trimming cost V 5 bases and J 0 bases, with 7 bases left between them. The length of the CDR3 is 13 residues. Germline V lookup: CDR1 LNHDA, CDR2 SQIVND (reference sequence). CDR3 protein: CASSRRMNTEAFF. CDR3 nucleotide sequence: TGTGCCAGTAGTCGTCGGATGAACACTGAAGCTTTCTTT.

This clonotype was counted a single time. This chain connects TRBV12-3 or TRBV12-4 to TRBJ2-2; 9 bases match TRBD2. CDR3 length: 16 amino acids. V lost 5 bases to trimming and J lost 5 bases; unmatched junction nucleotides: 9. The CDR3 DNA follows: TGTGCCAGCAGTCCTCGACTAGCGGAGGGTACCGGGGAGCTGTTTTTT. It encodes CASSPRLAEGTGELFF.

The chain combines TRBV7-2 with TRBJ2-2, with D possibly TRBD2 on 6 matching bases. Trimming stripped 3 bases from V and 1 base from J, with 6 bases between. This CDR3 spans 14 amino acids. The V gene's germline CDR1 is SGHTA and CDR2 FQGNSA. In DNA form, the CDR3 reads TGTGCCAGCAGCTTGGGACTGAACACCGGGGAGCTGTTTTTT. Translating gives CASSLGLNTGELFF.

This clonotype has more than one count but fewer than ten. This rearrangement joins TRBV24-1 to TRBJ1-5; possibly TRBD1 for D (6 bases). Trimming pared 2 bases from V and 7 bases from J, leaving 11 bases between. This CDR3 has 14 residues. Germline V gives CDR1 KGHDR, CDR2 SFDVKD. The CDR3 loop is CATSDWGAGQPQHF. CDR3 nucleotide sequence: TGTGCCACCAGTGATTGGGGGGCGGGACAGCCCCAGCATTTT.

This clonotype was seen a handful of times. This rearrangement joins TRBV5-1 to TRBJ1-2; no definite D call. Trimming shortened V by 1 base and J by 3 bases, and 13 bases separated the two germline ends. Germline values: CDR1 SGHRS, CDR2 YFSETQ. There are 15 residues in the CDR3. This chain's CDR3 is CASSLQANSHYGYTF. CDR3 in DNA: TGCGCCAGCAGCTTGCAGGCAAATTCCCACTATGGCTACACCTTC. Full variable domain (rest looked up from reference TRBV5-1 and TRBJ1-2): KAGVTQTPRYLIKTRGQQVTLSCSPISGHRSVSWYQQTPGQGLQFLFEYFSETQRNKGNFPGRFSGRQFSNSRSEMNVSTLELGDSALYLCASSLQANSHYGYTFGSGTRLTVV.

This clonotype was seen only a few times. The chain is built from TRBV4-3 and TRBJ1-1; D might be TRBD1 (5 bases). Looked up from germline, CDR1 is LGHNA and CDR2 is YSLEER. V was shortened by 0 bases and J by 5 bases, with 25 bases between the two germline ends. The CDR3 runs 19 residues. In DNA form, the CDR3 reads TGCGCCAGCAGCCAAGATAAAGGTTTTCAGGGCGGGTGGAAGACTGAAGCTTTCTTT. This gives the protein CASSQDKGFQGGWKTEAFF.

The chain carries TRBV4-1 and TRBJ1-2; D possibly corresponds to TRBD1 (6 bases). The V end was cut by 4 bases, the J end by 3 bases, with 15 bases between. Looked up from germline, CDR1 is MGHRA and CDR2 is YSYEKL. The CDR3 extends over 15 amino acids. The chain's CDR3 is CASSPKRDTDYGYTF. The DNA for the CDR3 is TGCGCCAGCAGCCCCAAAAGGGACACCGACTATGGCTACACCTTC.